The 21 T cell receptor beta chains presented below share a single source sample, sequenced in a study of patients and donors after allogeneic stem cell transplantation. TCRdb reanalysed the RT-PCR reads using MiXCR and keeps one entry per CDR3 protein. The data hold about 160,000 distinct CDR3 sequences, with 30% to 45% observed a single time. The sequencing sample was made of blood, either unsorted or a sorted T cell fraction (not recorded which). These receptors all come from a human donor who was either an allogeneic HSCT recipient or a stem cell or donor lymphocyte infusion donor (not recorded which). It is not recorded whose cells these are; they may come from a transplant donor.

The chain carries TRBV19 and TRBJ2-5; unclear D gene. The ends were cut back, 2 bases at V and 1 base at J, with 8 bases in the middle. Per germline, CDR1 LNHDA and CDR2 SQIVND (reference sequence). The CDR3 length is 14 residues. CDR3 protein: CASSIRGFQETQYF. DNA for the CDR3: TGTGCCAGTAGTATAAGAGGATTCCAAGAGACCCAGTACTTC.

This clonotype was picked up a small number of times. The rearrangement joins TRBV20-1 to TRBJ1-3; TRBD1 matches at 9 bases. From germline, CDR1 is DFQATT and CDR2 SNEGSKA (reference sequence). Trimming at V came to 5 bases and at J to 0 bases, leaving 2 bases not matched to a gene. The CDR3 spans 14 residues. The CDR3 DNA follows: TGCAGTGCTGGGACAGGGTTCTCTGGAAACACCATATATTTT. Encoded protein: CSAGTGFSGNTIYF.

J is TRBJ2-1 and V is TRBV18; D gene unclear. Germline V lookup: CDR1 KGHSH, CDR2 LQKENI. V was pared by 3 bases and J by 5 bases, with 23 bases between. There are 18 residues in the CDR3. The CDR3 is CASSPGVAGSTYHNEQFF. The CDR3 bases are TGTGCCAGCTCACCCGGCGTCGCAGGATCCACATACCACAATGAGCAGTTCTTC. Supplemented by reference TRBV18 and TRBJ2-1, the full variable domain reads NAGVMQNPRHLVRRRGQEARLRCSPMKGHSHVYWYRQLPEEGLKFMVYLQKENIIDESGMPKERFSAEFPKEGPSILRIQQVVRGDSAAYFCASSPGVAGSTYHNEQFFGPGTRLTVL.

The chain uses TRBV12-3 or TRBV12-4 and TRBJ2-1, with D perhaps matching TRBD1 (6 bases). The CDR3 spans 13 residues. V lost 11 bases and J 9 bases, leaving 20 bases between the germline ends. In DNA, the CDR3 is TGTGCCCTACGCATGGGGGCTGGGGGTGAGCAGTTCTTC. It codes for CALRMGAGGEQFF.

The chain combines TRBV6-5 with TRBJ1-1; 8 bases are shared with TRBD1. Germline values: CDR1 MNHEY, CDR2 SVGAGI. The length of the CDR3 is 12 residues. V lost 6 bases to trimming and J lost 8 bases; unmatched junction nucleotides: 5. In DNA, the CDR3 is TGTGCCAGCAGACCCCGGACAGGGGAAGCTTTCTTT. This encodes CASRPRTGEAFF.

V is TRBV6-5 and J is TRBJ2-6; D may be TRBD2 (5 bases). V was clipped by 7 bases and J by 2 bases, with 9 bases between them. The CDR3 is made up of 14 amino acids. Germline assignment: CDR1 MNHEY and CDR2 SVGAGI. The CDR3 loop reads CASMKGAGANVLTF. CDR3 nucleotide sequence: TGTGCCAGCATGAAGGGAGCTGGGGCCAACGTCCTGACTTTC.

The genes are TRBV5-1 and TRBJ2-3; D not resolved. This CDR3 has 15 residues. V lost 2 bases, J lost 0 bases, and 10 bases lay in between. Germline-derived CDR1 and CDR2 are SGHRS and YFSETQ. CDR3 protein: CASSFSSSSTDTQYF. DNA of the CDR3: TGCGCCAGCAGCTTTTCATCCAGTAGCACAGATACGCAGTATTTT. Supplemented by reference TRBV5-1 and TRBJ2-3, the full variable domain reads KAGVTQTPRYLIKTRGQQVTLSCSPISGHRSVSWYQQTPGQGLQFLFEYFSETQRNKGNFPGRFSGRQFSNSRSEMNVSTLELGDSALYLCASSFSSSSTDTQYFGPGTRLTVL.

V gene TRBV13 combines with J gene TRBJ1-2; D is perhaps TRBD1 (5 bases). V was cut by 11 bases and J by 5 bases, with 21 bases left in between. CDR3 length equals 14 residues. Looked up from germline, CDR1 is PRHDT and CDR2 is FYEKMQ (reference sequence). CDR3 nucleotide sequence: TGTGCCGGATCCTCTGGGAAGGGGTATTATGGCTACACCTTC. It is translated as CAGSSGKGYYGYTF.

This clonotype was seen a few times. The chain is built from TRBV6-5 and TRBJ1-6; D call uncertain. CDR1 is MNHEY and CDR2 is SVGAGI in the germline V gene. CDR3 length: 15 residues. Trimming pared 6 bases from V and 3 bases from J, leaving 12 bases between. CDR3 residues: CASSPTGDYNSPLHF. Here the CDR3 DNA reads TGTGCCAGCAGCCCTACCGGGGACTATAATTCACCCCTCCACTTT.

The V call is TRBV7-8, the J call TRBJ2-3, with TRBD2 as a possible D gene (5 bases). Trimming left V 5 bases short and J 1 base short, with 10 bases between. CDR3 length equals 14 residues. Germline V lookup: CDR1 SGHVS, CDR2 FQNEAQ. The DNA of the CDR3 is TGTGCCAGCAGCCTACGGGATCGCACAGATACGCAGTATTTT. Its translation is CASSLRDRTDTQYF.

This clonotype turned up a few times. The rearrangement uses TRBV9 and TRBJ2-1; D is possibly TRBD1 (6 bases). CDR1 is SGDLS, CDR2 YYNGEE, per germline. CDR3 size: 15 residues. V was pared by 3 bases and J by 6 bases, with 16 bases between. The CDR3 region has the DNA TGTGCCAGCAGCGCCTACAGGGATTCGGGCAATGAGCAGTTCTTC. Protein product: CASSAYRDSGNEQFF.

This clonotype occurred a few times. J is TRBJ1-3 and V is TRBV6-5, with TRBD1 as a possible D gene (5 bases). There are 16 residues in the CDR3. Germline V CDR1 and CDR2: MNHEY, SVGAGI. The germline V and J ends were trimmed by 0 bases and 3 bases, with 12 bases remaining between them. The CDR3 coding sequence is TGTGCCAGCAGTTACTCGATACTGCAGGGTGGAAACACCATATATTTT. Protein product: CASSYSILQGGNTIYF.

This chain uses TRBV2 with TRBJ1-4; D gene uncertain. This CDR3 has 12 amino acids. Trimming left V 0 bases short and J 11 bases short, with 7 bases between. Germline CDR1 is SNHLY and CDR2 is FYNNEI. The CDR3 DNA follows: TGTGCCAGCAGTGAAGCAGAGGCGAAACTGTTTTTT. It yields the protein CASSEAEAKLFF.

The chain is built from TRBV12-3 or TRBV12-4 and TRBJ1-1; D unclear. The CDR3 is 12 amino acids. Trimming took off 4 bases at V and 10 bases at J, with 13 bases between the two ends. CDR3 sequence: CASSSRVLVAFF. In DNA form, the CDR3 reads TGTGCCAGCAGTTCACGGGTGTTGGTAGCTTTCTTT.

The chain uses TRBV3-1 and TRBJ2-1, with 7 bases identical to TRBD1. The germline V gene encodes CDR1 LGHDT and CDR2 YNNKEL (reference sequence). The V gene end was trimmed by 6 bases and the J gene end by 6 bases; junction bases not matched to a gene: 8. The CDR3 spans 14 residues. CDR3 protein: CASSPGTDRNEQFF. The CDR3 nucleotides read TGTGCCAGCAGTCCCGGGACAGATCGCAATGAGCAGTTCTTC.

The V and J genes are TRBV5-1 and TRBJ2-3, with 8 bases identical to TRBD1. Looked up from germline, CDR1 is SGHRS and CDR2 is YFSETQ. The length of the CDR3 is 17 residues. V shed 0 bases and J 6 bases; nucleotides not matched to a gene: 12. The CDR3 region is CASSLGGGQGIADTQYF. CDR3 nucleotide sequence: TGCGCCAGCAGCTTGGGGGGTGGACAGGGAATTGCGGATACGCAGTATTTT.

The chain recombines TRBV27 with TRBJ2-4; D may be TRBD1 (5 bases). The CDR3 is 13 residues long. Germline-derived CDR1 and CDR2 are MNHEY and SMNVEV (reference sequence). The V end lost 5 bases, the J end lost 9 bases, and 14 bases lay between the germline ends. The CDR3 DNA is TGTGCCAGCAGTACAGGATTACGTGGCATTCAGTACTTC. This translates into CASSTGLRGIQYF.

This clonotype occurred once. V is TRBV12-3 or TRBV12-4 and J is TRBJ2-7, with TRBD1 matching 10 bases. The CDR3 spans 15 residues. V lost 4 bases and J lost 7; bases outside the gene matches: 10. CDR3 in amino acids: CASSSRTGGFWEQYF. The CDR3, as DNA: TGTGCCAGCAGTTCAAGGACAGGGGGGTTCTGGGAGCAGTACTTC.

This clonotype was observed a handful of times. The V and J genes are TRBV29-1 and TRBJ2-1; D gene ambiguous. CDR1 and CDR2 from the germline V gene are SQVTM and ANQGSEA. Trimming cost V 1 base and J 0 bases, with 13 bases left between them. The CDR3 contains 16 residues. CDR3: CSVEGNSLSSYNEQFF. CDR3 sequence (DNA): TGCAGCGTTGAAGGGAACAGCCTGAGCTCCTACAATGAGCAGTTCTTC.

The rearrangement uses TRBV13 and TRBJ1-2, with D hard to call. V lost 1 base and J lost 7, with 10 bases in between. The CDR3 length is 13 residues. Looked up from germline, CDR1 is PRHDT and CDR2 is FYEKMQ (reference sequence). CDR3 protein: CASSLVGSGGYTF. For the CDR3, the DNA is TGTGCCAGCAGCTTAGTAGGATCCGGTGGCTACACCTTC.

The V and J genes are TRBV7-6 and TRBJ2-3, with a weak D call TRBD1 (6 bases). Per germline, CDR1 SGHVS and CDR2 FNYEAQ. V lost 3 bases and J lost 3, with 10 bases in between. The CDR3 has 14 amino acids. The CDR3 sequence: CASSLYTGTDTQYF. DNA for the CDR3: TGTGCCAGCAGCTTGTATACAGGGACAGATACGCAGTATTTT.